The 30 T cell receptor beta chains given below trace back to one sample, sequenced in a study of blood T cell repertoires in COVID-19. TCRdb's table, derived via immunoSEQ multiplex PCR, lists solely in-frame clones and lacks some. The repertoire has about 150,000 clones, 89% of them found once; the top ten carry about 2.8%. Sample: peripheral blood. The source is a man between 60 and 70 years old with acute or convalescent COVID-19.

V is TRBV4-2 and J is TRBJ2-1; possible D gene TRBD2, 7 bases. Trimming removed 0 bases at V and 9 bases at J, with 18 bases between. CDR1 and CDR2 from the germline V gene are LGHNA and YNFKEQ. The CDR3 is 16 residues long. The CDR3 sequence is CASSQDLGGGLGEQFF. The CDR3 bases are TGTGCCAGCAGCCAAGATCTTGGCGGGGGCCTGGGTGAGCAGTTCTTC.

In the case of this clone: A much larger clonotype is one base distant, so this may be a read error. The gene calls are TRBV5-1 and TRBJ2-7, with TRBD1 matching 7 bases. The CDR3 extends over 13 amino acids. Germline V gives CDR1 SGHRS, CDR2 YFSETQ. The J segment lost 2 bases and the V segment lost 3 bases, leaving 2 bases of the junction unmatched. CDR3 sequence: CASSYDRAYEQYF. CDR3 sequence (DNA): TGCGCCAGCAGCTATGACAGGGCCTACGAGCAGTACTTC.

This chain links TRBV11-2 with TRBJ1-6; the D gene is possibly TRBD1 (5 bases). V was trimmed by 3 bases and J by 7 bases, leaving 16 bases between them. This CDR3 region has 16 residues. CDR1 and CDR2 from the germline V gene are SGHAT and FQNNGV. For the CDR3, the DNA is TGTGCCAGCAGCTTCGGGCAGGGAAGTCCGAATTCACCCCTCCACTTT. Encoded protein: CASSFGQGSPNSPLHF.

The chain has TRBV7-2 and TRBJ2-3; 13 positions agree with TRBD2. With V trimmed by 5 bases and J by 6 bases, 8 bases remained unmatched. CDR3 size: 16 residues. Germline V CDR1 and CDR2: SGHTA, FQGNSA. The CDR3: CASSQTSGGVRDTQYF. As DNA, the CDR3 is TGTGCCAGCAGCCAAACTAGCGGGGGGGTTCGGGATACGCAGTATTTT.

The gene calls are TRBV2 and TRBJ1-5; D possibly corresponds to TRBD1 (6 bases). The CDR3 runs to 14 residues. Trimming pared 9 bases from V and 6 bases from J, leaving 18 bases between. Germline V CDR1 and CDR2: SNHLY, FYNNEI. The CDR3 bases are TGTGCCAGTTTAGGACAGCCGGCGGGTCAGCCCCAGCATTTT. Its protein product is CASLGQPAGQPQHF. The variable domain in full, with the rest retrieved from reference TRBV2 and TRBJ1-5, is EPEVTQTPSHQVTQMGQEVILRCVPISNHLYFYWYRQILGQKVEFLVSFYNNEISEKSEIFDDQFSVERPDGSNFTLKIRSTKLEDSAMYFCASLGQPAGQPQHFGDGTRLSIL.

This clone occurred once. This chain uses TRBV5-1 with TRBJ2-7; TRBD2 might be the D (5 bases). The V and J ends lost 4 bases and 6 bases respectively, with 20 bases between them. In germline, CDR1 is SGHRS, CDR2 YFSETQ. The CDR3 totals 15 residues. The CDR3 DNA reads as TGCGCCAGCAGCAAGGAGGCACAGAGAGAAGGCGAGCAGTACTTC. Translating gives CASSKEAQREGEQYF.

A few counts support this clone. The CDR3, as DNA: TGTGCCAGCAGTTACGGAGGTTTGGACACTGAAGCTTTCTTT. Translation: CASSYGGLDTEAFF. The rearrangement uses TRBV6-2 or TRBV6-3 and TRBJ1-1; D unclear. V was trimmed by 2 bases and J by 3 bases, leaving 10 bases between them. In germline, CDR1 is MNHEY, CDR2 SVGEGT. The CDR3 has 14 amino acids.

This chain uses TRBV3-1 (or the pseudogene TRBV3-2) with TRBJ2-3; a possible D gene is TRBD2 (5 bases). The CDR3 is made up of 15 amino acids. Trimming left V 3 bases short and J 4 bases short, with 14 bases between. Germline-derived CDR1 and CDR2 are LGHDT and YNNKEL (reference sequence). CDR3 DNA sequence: TGTGCCAGCAGCCAGGGGATTAGGGAGTCAGATACGCAGTATTTT. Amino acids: CASSQGIRESDTQYF.

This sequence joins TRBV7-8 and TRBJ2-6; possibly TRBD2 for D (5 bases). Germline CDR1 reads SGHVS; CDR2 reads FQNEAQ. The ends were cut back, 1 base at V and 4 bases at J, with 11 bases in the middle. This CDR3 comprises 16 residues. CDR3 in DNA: TGTGCCAGCAGCTTAGAAGGAGGAGTAGGGGCCAACGTCCTGACTTTC. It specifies CASSLEGGVGANVLTF.

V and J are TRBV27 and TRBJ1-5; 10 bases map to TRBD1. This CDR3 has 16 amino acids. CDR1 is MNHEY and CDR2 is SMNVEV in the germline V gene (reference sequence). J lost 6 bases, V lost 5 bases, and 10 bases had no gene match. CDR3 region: CASSQRTGGILQPQHF. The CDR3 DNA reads TGTGCCAGCAGTCAAAGGACAGGGGGAATTCTTCAGCCCCAGCATTTT.

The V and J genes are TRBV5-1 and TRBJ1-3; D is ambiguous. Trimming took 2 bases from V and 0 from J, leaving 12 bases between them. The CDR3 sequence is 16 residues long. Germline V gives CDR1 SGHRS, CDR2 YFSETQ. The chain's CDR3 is CASSLTPGDSGNTIYF. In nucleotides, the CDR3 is TGCGCCAGCAGCTTAACCCCCGGGGACTCTGGAAACACCATATATTTT.

The CDR3, as DNA: TGTGCCAGCAGTCGTCTAGCGGGGGGGAACACCGGGGAGCTGTTTTTT. This translates into CASSRLAGGNTGELFF. The V and J genes are TRBV2 and TRBJ2-2, with 11 positions matching TRBD2. J was trimmed by 1 base and V by 5 bases; bases with no gene match: 3. Looked up from germline, CDR1 is SNHLY and CDR2 is FYNNEI. The CDR3 extends over 16 amino acids.

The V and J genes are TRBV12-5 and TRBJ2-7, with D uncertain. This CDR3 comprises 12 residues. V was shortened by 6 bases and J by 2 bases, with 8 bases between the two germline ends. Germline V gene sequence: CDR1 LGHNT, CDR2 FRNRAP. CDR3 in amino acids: CASGQDTYEQYF. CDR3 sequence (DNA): TGTGCTAGTGGCCAAGACACCTACGAGCAGTACTTC. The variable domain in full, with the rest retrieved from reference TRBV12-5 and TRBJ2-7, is DARVTQTPRHKVTEMGQEVTMRCQPILGHNTVFWYRQTMMQGLELLAYFRNRAPLDDSGMPKDRFSAEMPDATLATLKIQPSEPRDSAVYFCASGQDTYEQYFGPGTRLTVT.

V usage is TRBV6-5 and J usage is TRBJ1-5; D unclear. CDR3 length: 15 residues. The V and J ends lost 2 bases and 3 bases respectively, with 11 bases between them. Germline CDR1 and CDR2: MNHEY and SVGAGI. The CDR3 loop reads CASSYKIVANQPQHF. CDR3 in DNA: TGTGCCAGCAGTTACAAGATCGTGGCCAATCAGCCCCAGCATTTT.

The CDR3 sequence is CASIETQQADTQYF. DNA for the CDR3: TGTGCCAGCATCGAGACCCAACAGGCAGATACGCAGTATTTT. This rearrangement joins TRBV2 to TRBJ2-3; weak D call: TRBD1 (5 bases). In germline, CDR1 is SNHLY, CDR2 FYNNEI. The CDR3 is 14 residues long. V was trimmed by 7 bases and J by 4 bases, leaving 15 bases between them.

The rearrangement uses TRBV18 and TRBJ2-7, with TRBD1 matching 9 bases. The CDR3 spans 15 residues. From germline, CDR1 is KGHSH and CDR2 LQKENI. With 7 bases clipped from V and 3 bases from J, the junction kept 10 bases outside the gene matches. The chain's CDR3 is CASLADRGSSYEQYF. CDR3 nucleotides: TGTGCCAGCTTGGCGGACAGGGGTAGTAGCTACGAGCAGTACTTC.

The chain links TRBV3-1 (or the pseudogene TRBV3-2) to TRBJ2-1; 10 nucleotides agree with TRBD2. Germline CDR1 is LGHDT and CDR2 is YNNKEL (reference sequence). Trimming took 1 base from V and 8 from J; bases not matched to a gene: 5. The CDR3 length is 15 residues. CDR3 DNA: TGTGCCAGCAGCCAAGGGGCTAGCGGGGGCGATGAGCAGTTCTTC. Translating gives CASSQGASGGDEQFF.

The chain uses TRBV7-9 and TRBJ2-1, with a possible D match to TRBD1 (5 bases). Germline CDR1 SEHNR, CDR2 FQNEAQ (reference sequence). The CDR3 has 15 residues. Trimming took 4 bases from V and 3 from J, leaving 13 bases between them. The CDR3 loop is CASSSTAMIYNEQFF. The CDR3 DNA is TGTGCCAGCAGCTCGACAGCTATGATCTACAATGAGCAGTTCTTC.

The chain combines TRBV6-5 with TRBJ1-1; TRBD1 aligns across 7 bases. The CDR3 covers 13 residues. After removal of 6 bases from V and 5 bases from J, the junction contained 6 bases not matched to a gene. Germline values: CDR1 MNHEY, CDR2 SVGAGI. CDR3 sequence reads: CASRLTGQTEAFF. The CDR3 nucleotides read TGTGCCAGCAGATTGACAGGGCAGACTGAAGCTTTCTTT.

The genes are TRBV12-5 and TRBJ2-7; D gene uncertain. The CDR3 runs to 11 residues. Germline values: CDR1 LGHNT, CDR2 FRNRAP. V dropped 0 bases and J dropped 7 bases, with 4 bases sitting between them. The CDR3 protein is CASGLVYEQYF. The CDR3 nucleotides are TGTGCTAGTGGTTTGGTATATGAGCAGTACTTC.

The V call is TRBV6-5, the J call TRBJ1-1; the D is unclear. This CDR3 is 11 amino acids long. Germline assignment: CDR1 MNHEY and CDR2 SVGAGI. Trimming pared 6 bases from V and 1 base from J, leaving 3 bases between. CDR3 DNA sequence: TGTGCCAGCAGGGCGAACACTGAAGCTTTCTTT. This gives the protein CASRANTEAFF.

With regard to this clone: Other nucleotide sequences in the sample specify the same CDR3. CDR3 amino acids: CASSRDSGNYGYTF. CDR3 DNA: TGTGCCAGCAGCCGGGACAGTGGTAACTATGGCTACACCTTC. The rearrangement joins TRBV6-5 to TRBJ1-2; TRBD1 aligns across 7 bases. The CDR3 covers 14 residues. Germline CDR1 is MNHEY and CDR2 is SVGAGI. The J segment lost 1 base and the V segment lost 6 bases, leaving 5 bases of the junction unmatched.

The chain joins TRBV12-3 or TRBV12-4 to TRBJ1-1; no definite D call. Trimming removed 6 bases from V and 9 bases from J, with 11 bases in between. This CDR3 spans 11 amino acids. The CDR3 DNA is TGTGCCAGCAGCCCCGGCGGAAAAGCTTTCTTT. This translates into CASSPGGKAFF.

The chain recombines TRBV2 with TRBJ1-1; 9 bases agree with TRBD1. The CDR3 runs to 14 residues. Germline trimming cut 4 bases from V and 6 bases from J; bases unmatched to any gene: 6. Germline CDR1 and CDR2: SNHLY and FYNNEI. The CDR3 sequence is CASSGMRQGAEAFF. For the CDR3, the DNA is TGTGCCAGCAGTGGTATGCGACAGGGGGCTGAAGCTTTCTTT. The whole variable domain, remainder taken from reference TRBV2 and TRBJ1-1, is EPEVTQTPSHQVTQMGQEVILRCVPISNHLYFYWYRQILGQKVEFLVSFYNNEISEKSEIFDDQFSVERPDGSNFTLKIRSTKLEDSAMYFCASSGMRQGAEAFFGQGTRLTVV.

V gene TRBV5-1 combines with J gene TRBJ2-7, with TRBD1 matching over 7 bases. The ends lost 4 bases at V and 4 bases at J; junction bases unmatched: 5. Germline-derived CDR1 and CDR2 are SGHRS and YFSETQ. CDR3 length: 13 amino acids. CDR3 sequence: CASSRDRTYEQYF. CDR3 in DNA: TGCGCCAGCAGCCGGGACAGAACTTACGAGCAGTACTTC.

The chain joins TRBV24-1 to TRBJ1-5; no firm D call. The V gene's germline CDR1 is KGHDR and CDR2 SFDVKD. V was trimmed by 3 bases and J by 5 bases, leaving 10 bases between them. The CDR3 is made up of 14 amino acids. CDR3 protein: CATSDEGGDQPQHF. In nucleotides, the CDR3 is TGTGCCACCAGTGATGAGGGAGGCGATCAGCCCCAGCATTTT.

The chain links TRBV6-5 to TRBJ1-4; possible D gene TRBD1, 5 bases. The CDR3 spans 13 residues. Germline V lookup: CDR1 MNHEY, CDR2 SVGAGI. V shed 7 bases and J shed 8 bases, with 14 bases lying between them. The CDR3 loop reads CASNTGPQEKLFF. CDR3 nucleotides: TGTGCCAGCAACACAGGTCCCCAGGAAAAACTGTTTTTT.

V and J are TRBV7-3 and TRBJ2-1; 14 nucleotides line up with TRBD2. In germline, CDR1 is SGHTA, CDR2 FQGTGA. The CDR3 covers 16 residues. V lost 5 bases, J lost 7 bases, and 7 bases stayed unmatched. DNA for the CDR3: TGTGCCAGCAGCCCCGGACTAGCGGGGGGAAGGAATGAGCAGTTCTTC. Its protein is CASSPGLAGGRNEQFF.

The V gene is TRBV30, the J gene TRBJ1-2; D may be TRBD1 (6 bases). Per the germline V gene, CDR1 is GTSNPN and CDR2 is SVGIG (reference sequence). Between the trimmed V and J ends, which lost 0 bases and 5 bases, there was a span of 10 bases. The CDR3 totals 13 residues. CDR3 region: CAWSVQGSYGYTF. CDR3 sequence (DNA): TGTGCCTGGAGTGTACAGGGCTCTTATGGCTACACCTTC.

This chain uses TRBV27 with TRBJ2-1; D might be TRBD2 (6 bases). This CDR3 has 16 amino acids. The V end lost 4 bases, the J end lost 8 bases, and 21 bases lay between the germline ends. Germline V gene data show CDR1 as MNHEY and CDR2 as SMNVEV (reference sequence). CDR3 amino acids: CASSSPGWGRLDEQFF. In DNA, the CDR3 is TGTGCCAGCAGTTCCCCGGGGTGGGGGAGGTTGGATGAGCAGTTCTTC.